This T cell receptor beta chain stems from a study of blood T cell repertoires in COVID-19. Study background: COVID-19 samples from acute and convalescent phases originated in the United States, Italy and Spain. The cDNA or gDNA used as material had been derived from T cells, B-cell-depleted T cells, or PBMCs.

This clone has just one count. Between the trimmed V and J ends, which lost 0 bases and 5 bases, there was a span of 14 bases. The CDR3 spans 15 residues. Germline V CDR1 and CDR2: MNHEY, SVGAGI. The assay was immunoSEQ multiplex PCR, and TCRdb's table has in-frame clones only and misses some. This table holds about 80,000 clones, around 80% found once. The genes are TRBV6-5 and TRBJ2-7, with a tentative D call TRBD1 (5 bases). This sequence was found in a woman between 40 and 50 years old with active or convalescent COVID-19. Sequencing used peripheral blood. The CDR3 here is CASSYSVQGMDEQYF. The CDR3 nucleotides read TGTGCCAGCAGTTACTCGGTGCAGGGCATGGACGAGCAGTACTTC.